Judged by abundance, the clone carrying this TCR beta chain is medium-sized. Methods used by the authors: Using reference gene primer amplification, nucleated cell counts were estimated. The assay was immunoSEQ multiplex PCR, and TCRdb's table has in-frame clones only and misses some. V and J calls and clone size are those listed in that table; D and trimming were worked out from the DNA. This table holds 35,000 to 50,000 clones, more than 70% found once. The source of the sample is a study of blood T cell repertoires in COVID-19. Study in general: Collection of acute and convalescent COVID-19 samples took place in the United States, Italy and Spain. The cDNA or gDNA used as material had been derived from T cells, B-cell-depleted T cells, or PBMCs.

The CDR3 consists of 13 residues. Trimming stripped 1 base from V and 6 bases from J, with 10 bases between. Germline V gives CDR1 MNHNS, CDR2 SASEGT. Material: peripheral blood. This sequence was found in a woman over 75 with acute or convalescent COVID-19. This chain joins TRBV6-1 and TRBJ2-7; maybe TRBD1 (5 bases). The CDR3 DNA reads TGTGCCAGCAGTGAAGGCAGGGATCGCGAGCAGTACTTC. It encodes CASSEGRDREQYF.